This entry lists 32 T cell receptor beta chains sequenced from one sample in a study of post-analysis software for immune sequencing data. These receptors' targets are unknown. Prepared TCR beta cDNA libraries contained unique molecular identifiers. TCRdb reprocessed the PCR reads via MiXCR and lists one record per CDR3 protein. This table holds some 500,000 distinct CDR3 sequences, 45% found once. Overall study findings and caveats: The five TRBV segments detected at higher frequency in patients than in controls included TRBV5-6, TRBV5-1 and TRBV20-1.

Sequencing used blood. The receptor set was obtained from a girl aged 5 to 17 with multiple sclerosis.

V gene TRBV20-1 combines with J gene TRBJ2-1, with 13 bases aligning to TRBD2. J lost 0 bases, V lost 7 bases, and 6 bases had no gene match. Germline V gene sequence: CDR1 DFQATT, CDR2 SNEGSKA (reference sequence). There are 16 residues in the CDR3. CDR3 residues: CSVVGLAGASYNEQFF. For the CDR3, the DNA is TGCAGTGTAGTAGGACTAGCGGGGGCCTCCTACAATGAGCAGTTCTTC.

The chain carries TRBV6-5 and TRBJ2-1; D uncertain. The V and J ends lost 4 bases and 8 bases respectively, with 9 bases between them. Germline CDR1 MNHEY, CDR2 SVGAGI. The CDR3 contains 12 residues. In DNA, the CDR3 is TGTGCCAGCAGTTTCTCCTCCGATGAGCAGTTCTTC. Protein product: CASSFSSDEQFF.

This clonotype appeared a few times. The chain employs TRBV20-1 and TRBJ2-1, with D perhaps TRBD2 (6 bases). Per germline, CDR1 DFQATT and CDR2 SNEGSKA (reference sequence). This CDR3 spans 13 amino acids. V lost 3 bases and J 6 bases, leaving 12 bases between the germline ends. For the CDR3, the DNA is TGCAGTGCTAGTGGGGGGATCCGCAATGAGCAGTTCTTC. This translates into CSASGGIRNEQFF.

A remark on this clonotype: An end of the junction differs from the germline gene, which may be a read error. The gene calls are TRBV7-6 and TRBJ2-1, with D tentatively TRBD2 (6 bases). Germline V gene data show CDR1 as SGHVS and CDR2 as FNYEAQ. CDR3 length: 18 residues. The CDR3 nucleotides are TGTACCAGCAGCTTATCGGGTCCTCGGGCGGGGACTGGCAATGAGCAGTTCTTC. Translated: CTSSLSGPRAGTGNEQFF.

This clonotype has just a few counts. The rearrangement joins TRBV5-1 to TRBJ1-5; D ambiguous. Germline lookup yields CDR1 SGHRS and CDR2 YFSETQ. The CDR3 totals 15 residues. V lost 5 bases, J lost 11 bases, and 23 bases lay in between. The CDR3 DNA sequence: TGCGCCAGCAGTCCTGACGGTCATCCAAGGGTAACCCAGCATTTT. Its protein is CASSPDGHPRVTQHF.

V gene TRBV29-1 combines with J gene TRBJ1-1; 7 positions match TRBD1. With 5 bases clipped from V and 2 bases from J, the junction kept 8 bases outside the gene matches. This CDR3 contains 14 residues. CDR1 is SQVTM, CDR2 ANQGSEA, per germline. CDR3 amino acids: CSVRWDSPNTEAFF. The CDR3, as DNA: TGCAGCGTTCGGTGGGACAGTCCTAACACTGAAGCTTTCTTT.

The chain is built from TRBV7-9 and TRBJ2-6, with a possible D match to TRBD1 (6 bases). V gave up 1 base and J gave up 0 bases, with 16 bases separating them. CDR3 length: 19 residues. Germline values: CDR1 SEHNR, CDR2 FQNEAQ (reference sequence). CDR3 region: CASSLGWAGAVSGANVLTF. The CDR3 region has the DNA TGTGCCAGCAGCTTAGGTTGGGCAGGGGCGGTCTCTGGGGCCAACGTCCTGACTTTC.

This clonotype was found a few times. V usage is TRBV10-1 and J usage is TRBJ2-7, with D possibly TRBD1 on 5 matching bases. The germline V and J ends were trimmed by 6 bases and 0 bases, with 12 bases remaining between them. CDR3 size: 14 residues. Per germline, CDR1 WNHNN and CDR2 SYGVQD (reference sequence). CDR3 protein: CASRQDLTSYEQYF. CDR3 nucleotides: TGCGCCAGCAGACAGGACCTAACCTCCTACGAGCAGTACTTC.

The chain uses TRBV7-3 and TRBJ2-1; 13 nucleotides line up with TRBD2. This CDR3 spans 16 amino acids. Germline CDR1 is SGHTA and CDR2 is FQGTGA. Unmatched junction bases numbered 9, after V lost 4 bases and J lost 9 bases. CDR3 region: CASSSRLAGGSGEQFF. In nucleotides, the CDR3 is TGTGCCAGCAGCTCCCGACTAGCGGGAGGCTCTGGTGAGCAGTTCTTC. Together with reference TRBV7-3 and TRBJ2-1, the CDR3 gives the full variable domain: GAGVSQTPSNKVTEKGKYVELRCDPISGHTALYWYRQSLGQGPEFLIYFQGTGAADDSGLPNDRFFAVRPEGSVSTLKIQRTERGDSAVYLCASSSRLAGGSGEQFFGPGTRLTVL.

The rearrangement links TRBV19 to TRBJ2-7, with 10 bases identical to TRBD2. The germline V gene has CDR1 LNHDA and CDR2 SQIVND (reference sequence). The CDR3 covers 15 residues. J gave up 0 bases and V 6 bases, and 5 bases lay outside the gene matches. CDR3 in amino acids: CASRAGLASSYEQYF. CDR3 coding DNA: TGTGCCAGTAGAGCGGGACTAGCGTCCTCCTACGAGCAGTACTTC.

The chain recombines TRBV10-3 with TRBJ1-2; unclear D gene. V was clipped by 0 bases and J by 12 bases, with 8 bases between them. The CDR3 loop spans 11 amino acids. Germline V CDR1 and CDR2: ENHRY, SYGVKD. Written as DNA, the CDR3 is TGTGCCATCAGTGAGTCTGGAGGCCACACCTTC. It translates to CAISESGGHTF.

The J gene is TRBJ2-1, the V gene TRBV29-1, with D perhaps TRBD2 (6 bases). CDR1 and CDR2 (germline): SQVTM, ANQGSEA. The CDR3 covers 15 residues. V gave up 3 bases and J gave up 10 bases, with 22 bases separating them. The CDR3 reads CSVDAWRSGGVEQFF. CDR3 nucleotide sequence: TGCAGCGTTGATGCATGGAGGTCCGGAGGGGTGGAGCAGTTCTTC.

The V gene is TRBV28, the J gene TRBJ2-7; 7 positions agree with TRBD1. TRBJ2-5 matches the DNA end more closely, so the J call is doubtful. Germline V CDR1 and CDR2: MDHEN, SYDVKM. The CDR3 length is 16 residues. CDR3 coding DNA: TGTGCCAGCAGTCTAACAGGGGTAGCGAGCGGAGAGACCCAGTACTTC. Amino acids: CASSLTGVASGETQYF.

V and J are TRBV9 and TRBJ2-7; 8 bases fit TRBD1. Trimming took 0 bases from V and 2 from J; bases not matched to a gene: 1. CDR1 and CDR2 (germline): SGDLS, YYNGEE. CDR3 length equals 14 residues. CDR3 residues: CASSVGDRTYEQYF. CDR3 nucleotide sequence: TGTGCCAGCAGCGTAGGGGACAGGACCTACGAGCAGTACTTC.

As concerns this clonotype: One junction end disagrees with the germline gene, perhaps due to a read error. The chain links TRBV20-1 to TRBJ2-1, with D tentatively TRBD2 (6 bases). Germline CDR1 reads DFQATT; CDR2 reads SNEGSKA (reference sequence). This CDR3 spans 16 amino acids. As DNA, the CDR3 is TGCAGTGCCTCACGACTTGGAGCGGGTTCCTACAATGAGCAGGTCTTC. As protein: CSASRLGAGSYNEQVF.

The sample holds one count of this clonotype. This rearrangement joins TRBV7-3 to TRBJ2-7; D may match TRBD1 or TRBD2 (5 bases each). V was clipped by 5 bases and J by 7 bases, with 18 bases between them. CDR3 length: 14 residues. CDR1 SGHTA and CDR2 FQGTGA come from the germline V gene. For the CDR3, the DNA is TGTGCCAGCAGCGGTCCTAGCCAGGGCGATGAGCAGTACTTC. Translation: CASSGPSQGDEQYF.

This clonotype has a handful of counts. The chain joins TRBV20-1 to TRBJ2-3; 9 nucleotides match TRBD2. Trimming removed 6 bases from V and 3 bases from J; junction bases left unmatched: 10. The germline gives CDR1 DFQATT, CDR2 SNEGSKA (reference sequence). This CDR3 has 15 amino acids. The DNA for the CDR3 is TGCAGTGCCCTCCCCGCGGGAGGGTCAACAGATACGCAGTATTTT. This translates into CSALPAGGSTDTQYF.

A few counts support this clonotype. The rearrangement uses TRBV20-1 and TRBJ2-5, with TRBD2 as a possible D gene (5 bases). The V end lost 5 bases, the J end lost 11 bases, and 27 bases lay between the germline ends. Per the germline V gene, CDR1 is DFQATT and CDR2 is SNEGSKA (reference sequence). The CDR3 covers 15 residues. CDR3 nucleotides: TGCAGTGCTTGGCCAGCTAGCACCAAAGACGGGGAGCAGTACTTC. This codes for CSAWPASTKDGEQYF.

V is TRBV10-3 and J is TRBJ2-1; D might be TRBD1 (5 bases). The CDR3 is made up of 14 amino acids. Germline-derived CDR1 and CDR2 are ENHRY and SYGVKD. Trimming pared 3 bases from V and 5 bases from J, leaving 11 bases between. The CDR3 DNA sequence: TGTGCCATCAGTGATGGACATTTAAACAATGAGCAGTTCTTC. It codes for CAISDGHLNNEQFF.

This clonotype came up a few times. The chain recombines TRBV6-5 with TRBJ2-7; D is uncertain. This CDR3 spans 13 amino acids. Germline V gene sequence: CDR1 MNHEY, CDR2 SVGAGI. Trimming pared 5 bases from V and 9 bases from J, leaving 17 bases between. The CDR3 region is CASSQRRQEVQYF. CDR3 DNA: TGTGCCAGCAGTCAGCGTAGACAAGAAGTGCAGTACTTC.

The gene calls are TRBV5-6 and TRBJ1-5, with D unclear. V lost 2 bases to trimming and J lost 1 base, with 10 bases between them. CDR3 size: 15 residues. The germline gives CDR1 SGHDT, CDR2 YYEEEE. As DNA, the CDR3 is TGTGCCAGCAGCTTAAGGGAACACAGCAATCAGCCCCAGCATTTT. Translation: CASSLREHSNQPQHF.

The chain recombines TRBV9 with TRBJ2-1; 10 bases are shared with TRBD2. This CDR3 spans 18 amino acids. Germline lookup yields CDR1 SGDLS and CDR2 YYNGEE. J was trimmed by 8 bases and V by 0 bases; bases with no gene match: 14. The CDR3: CASSVAGLAGGLRDEQFF. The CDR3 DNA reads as TGTGCCAGCAGCGTAGCGGGGTTAGCGGGAGGCCTCCGTGATGAGCAGTTCTTC. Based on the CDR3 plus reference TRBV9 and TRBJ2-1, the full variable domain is DSGVTQTPKHLITATGQRVTLRCSPRSGDLSVYWYQQSLDQGLQFLIQYYNGEERAKGNILERFSAQQFPDLHSELNLSSLELGDSALYFCASSVAGLAGGLRDEQFFGPGTRLTVL.

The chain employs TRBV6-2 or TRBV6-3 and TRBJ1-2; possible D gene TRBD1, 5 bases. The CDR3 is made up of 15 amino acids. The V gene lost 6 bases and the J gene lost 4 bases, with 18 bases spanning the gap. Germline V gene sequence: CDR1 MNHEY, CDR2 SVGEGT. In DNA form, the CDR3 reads TGTGCCAGCAGCTATCATATCGGGGGACGCTATGGCTACACCTTC. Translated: CASSYHIGGRYGYTF.

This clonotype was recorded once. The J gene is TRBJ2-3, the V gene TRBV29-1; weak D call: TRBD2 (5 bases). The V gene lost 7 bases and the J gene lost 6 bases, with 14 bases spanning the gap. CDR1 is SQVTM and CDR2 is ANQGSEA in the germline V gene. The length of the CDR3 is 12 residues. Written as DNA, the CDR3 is TGCAGCGCCCTGGGAGAGCCGGATACGCAGTATTTT. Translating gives CSALGEPDTQYF.

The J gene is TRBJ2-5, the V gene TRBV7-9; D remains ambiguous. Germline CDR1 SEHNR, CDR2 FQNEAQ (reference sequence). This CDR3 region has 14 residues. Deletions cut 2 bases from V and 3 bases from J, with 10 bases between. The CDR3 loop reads CASSLLGGKETQYF. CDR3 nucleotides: TGTGCCAGCAGCTTATTGGGCGGAAAAGAGACCCAGTACTTC.

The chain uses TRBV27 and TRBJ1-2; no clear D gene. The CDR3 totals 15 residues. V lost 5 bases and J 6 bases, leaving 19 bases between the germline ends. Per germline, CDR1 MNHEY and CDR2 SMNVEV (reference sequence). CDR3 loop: CASSPNTLLADGYTF. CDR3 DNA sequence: TGTGCCAGCAGTCCCAACACGCTTCTTGCGGATGGCTACACCTTC.

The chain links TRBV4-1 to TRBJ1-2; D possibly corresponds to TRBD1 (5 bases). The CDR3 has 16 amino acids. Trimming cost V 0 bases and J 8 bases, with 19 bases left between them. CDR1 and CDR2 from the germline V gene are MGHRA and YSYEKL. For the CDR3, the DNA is TGCGCCAGCAGCCAAGATTCTCCAGGGTCTGTGGGCGGCTACACCTTC. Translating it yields CASSQDSPGSVGGYTF.

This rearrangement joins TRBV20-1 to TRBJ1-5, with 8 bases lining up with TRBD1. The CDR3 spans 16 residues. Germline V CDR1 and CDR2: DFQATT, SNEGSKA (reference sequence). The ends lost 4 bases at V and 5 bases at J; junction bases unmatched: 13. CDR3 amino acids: CSATLRTGKYDQPQHF. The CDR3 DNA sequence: TGCAGTGCTACCCTAAGGACAGGGAAGTACGATCAGCCCCAGCATTTT.

The CDR3 DNA follows: TGTGCCAGCAGTTCGGACAGGGGCAACTATGGCTACACCTTC. It translates to CASSSDRGNYGYTF. The gene calls are TRBV6-5 and TRBJ1-2, with 9 bases that match TRBD1. V trimming: 4 bases; J trimming: 2 bases; junction bases outside the gene matches: 2. Germline assignment: CDR1 MNHEY and CDR2 SVGAGI. CDR3 size: 14 residues.

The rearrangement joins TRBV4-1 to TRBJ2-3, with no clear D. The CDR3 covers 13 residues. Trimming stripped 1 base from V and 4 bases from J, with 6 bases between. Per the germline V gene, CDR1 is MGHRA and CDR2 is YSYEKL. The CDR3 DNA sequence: TGCGCCAGCAGCCAAGCTGTGCCAGATACGCAGTATTTT. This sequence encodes CASSQAVPDTQYF.

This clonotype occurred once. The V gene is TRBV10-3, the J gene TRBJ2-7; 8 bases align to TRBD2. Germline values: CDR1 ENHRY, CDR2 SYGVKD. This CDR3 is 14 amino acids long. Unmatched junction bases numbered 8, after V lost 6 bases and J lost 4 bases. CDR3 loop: CAISEASGQYEQYF. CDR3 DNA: TGTGCCATCAGCGAGGCTAGCGGGCAATACGAGCAGTACTTC.

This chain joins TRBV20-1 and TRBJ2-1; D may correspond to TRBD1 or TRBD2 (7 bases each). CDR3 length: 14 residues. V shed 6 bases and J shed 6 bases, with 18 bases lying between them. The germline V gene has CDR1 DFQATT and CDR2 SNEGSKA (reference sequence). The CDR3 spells CSAPLPGGANEQFF. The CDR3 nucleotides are TGCAGTGCCCCTCTCCCAGGGGGGGCCAATGAGCAGTTCTTC.